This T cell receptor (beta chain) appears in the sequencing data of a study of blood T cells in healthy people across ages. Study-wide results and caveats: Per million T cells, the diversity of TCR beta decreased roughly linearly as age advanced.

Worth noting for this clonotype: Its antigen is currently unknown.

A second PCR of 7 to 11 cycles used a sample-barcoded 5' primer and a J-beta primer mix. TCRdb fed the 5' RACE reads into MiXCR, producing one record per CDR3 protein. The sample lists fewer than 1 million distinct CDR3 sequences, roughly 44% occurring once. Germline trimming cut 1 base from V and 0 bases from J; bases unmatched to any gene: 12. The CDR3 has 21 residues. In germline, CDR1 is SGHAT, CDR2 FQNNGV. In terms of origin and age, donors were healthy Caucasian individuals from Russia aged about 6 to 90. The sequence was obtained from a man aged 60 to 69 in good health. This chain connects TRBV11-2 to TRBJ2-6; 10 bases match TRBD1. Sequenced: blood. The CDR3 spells CASSLALLGTGASSGANVLTF. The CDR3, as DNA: TGTGCCAGCAGCTTAGCTCTACTCGGGACAGGGGCTTCCTCTGGGGCCAACGTCCTGACTTTC.